The table lists the clone carrying this TCR beta chain with many counts. Not enrolled were patients with uncontrolled infection, other autoimmune disease, pregnancy or lactation. Used for diagnoses were clinical symptoms, serum thyroxine and TRAb, thyroid ultrasound and orbital computed tomography. PBMCs were obtained from 9 to 10 ml fresh peripheral blood. This sample is drawn from a study of T cells in Graves' hyperthyroidism and ophthalmopathy. V dropped 6 bases and J dropped 0 bases, with 12 bases sitting between them. The CDR3 loop spans 15 amino acids. The V gene's germline CDR1 is MDHEN and CDR2 SYDVKM. TCR beta CDR3 region amplification was performed from RNA transcripts. An initial round of RT-PCR targeting the TCR CDR3 relied on the HTBI primer set. In TCRdb, the multiplex PCR reads were re-called with MiXCR into one record per CDR3 protein. In the table there are about 300,000 distinct CDR3 sequences, around 19% of which are singletons.

The chain links TRBV28 to TRBJ1-5; the D gene is possibly TRBD1 (5 bases). The sequence derives from a man in his fifties with Graves' ophthalmopathy. Sequenced input: blood. DNA of the CDR3: TGTGCCAGCAGCCCGGACATGTATAGCAATCAGCCCCAGCATTTT. It yields the protein CASSPDMYSNQPQHF.